This is a list of T cell receptor beta chains from one sample in a study of T cell changes during pregnancy in multiple sclerosis. Data came from immunoSEQ multiplex PCR; TCRdb stores just in-frame clones and leaves some out. The table has 57,000 or so clones, approximately 91% seen once. The starting material was peripheral blood, obtained in the first trimester of pregnancy. These receptors originate from a female donor with multiple sclerosis, enrolled in a pregnancy study. CDR3s include the opening cysteine and the closing phenylalanine or tryptophan. The D gene is left open where the match is weak. For some rows the clone size is stated as once, few or many, or as a class when expanded; others skip it.

V gene	J gene	D gene	clone size	CDR3 DNA	CDR3 protein
TRBV4-2	TRBJ1-2	NA	NA	TGTGCCAGCAGCACCCCGGGTGTCGGTAACTATGGCTACACCTTC	CASSTPGVGNYGYTF
TRBV11-2	TRBJ2-2	NA	few	TGTGCCAGCAGCTTAAATCCCGGGACCGGGGAGCTGTTTTTT	CASSLNPGTGELFF
TRBV5-1	TRBJ2-7	NA	few	TGCGCCAGCAGCGGAGGACAGCCCCCCTACGAGCAGTACTTC	CASSGGQPPYEQYF
TRBV28	TRBJ1-4	TRBD1	once	TGTGCCAGCAGTTTTATTAGGAGGGACAGGGGACCCAATGAAAAACTGTTTTTT	CASSFIRRDRGPNEKLFF
TRBV27	TRBJ1-1	NA	NA	TGTGCCAGCTCCCTCCTTGGGCAGAACACTGAAGCTTTCTTT	CASSLLGQNTEAFF
TRBV19	TRBJ1-1	TRBD1	NA	TGTGCCAGTAGTCTCGGACAGGGAGGGGTGAGGACTGAAGCTTTCTTT	CASSLGQGGVRTEAFF
TRBV6-1	TRBJ2-3	NA	once	TGTGCCAGCAGTGAAATGAGACTCGACACAGATACGCAGTATTTT	CASSEMRLDTDTQYF
TRBV5-1	TRBJ1-5	NA	NA	TGCGCCAGCAGCTTGGAGGCAGGGGATCAGCCCCAGCATTTT	CASSLEAGDQPQHF
TRBV7-3	TRBJ2-1	NA	NA	TGTGCCAGCAGCTTAGGAGGGCCCAATGAGCAGTTCTTC	CASSLGGPNEQFF
TRBV7-7	TRBJ2-5	TRBD1	NA	TGTGCCAGCAGCAAAATCTCCGGGGACAGGGGAGAGACCCAGTACTTC	CASSKISGDRGETQYF
TRBV2	TRBJ1-5	TRBD1	once	TGTGCCAGCAGGGGACAGGGCGCCCTAAAGCCCCAGCATTTT	CASRGQGALKPQHF
TRBV2	TRBJ2-1	NA	NA	TGTGCCAGCAACAACCTAGGCAATGAGCAGTTCTTC	CASNNLGNEQFF
TRBV5-1	TRBJ2-5	TRBD2	NA	TGCGCCAGCAGCTTGGGACTAGCGGGGACCCAAGAGACCCAGTACTTC	CASSLGLAGTQETQYF
TRBV30	TRBJ2-2	TRBD1	NA	TGTGCCTGGAATCACAGGGGGCTAAACACCGGGGAGCTGTTTTTT	CAWNHRGLNTGELFF
TRBV7-3	TRBJ1-1	NA	NA	TGTGCCAGCAGCTTAAGTAGCCGGATAACTGAAGCTTTCTTT	CASSLSSRITEAFF
TRBV7-3	TRBJ2-5	TRBD2	NA	TGTGCCAGCAGCCTAGGACTAGATCAAGAGACCCAGTACTTC	CASSLGLDQETQYF
TRBV27	TRBJ2-7	NA	NA	TGTGCCAGCAGTTTATCTGAGTACTACGAGCAGTACTTC	CASSLSEYYEQYF
TRBV5-1	TRBJ1-1	TRBD1	NA	TGCGCCAGCAGCTTGACAGGGGAGACTGAAGCTTTCTTT	CASSLTGETEAFF
TRBV28	TRBJ2-7	NA	NA	TGTGCCACCAAAAGAAGCGGTGCCTACGAGCAGTACTTC	CATKRSGAYEQYF
TRBV4-2	TRBJ2-1	NA	NA	TGTGCCAGCAGCCAAAAGGGGCTAGGGGGGGCGGATGAGCAGTTCTTC	CASSQKGLGGADEQFF
TRBV5-1	TRBJ1-1	NA	NA	TGCGCCAGCAGCTTGTTGCAGGGGTCGAACACTGAAGCTTTCTTT	CASSLLQGSNTEAFF
TRBV6-6	TRBJ2-2	NA	once	TGTGCCAGCAGTACGGGAGATTTTCCGGGGGAGCTGTTTTTT	CASSTGDFPGELFF
TRBV7-9	TRBJ1-5	NA	NA	TGTGCCAGCGAGAAGCAGGGGAGCAATCAGCCCCAGCATTTT	CASEKQGSNQPQHF
TRBV6-5	TRBJ2-1	TRBD2	few	TGTGCCAGCAGTTCGACTAGCGGGAGAATTAATGAGCAGTTCTTC	CASSSTSGRINEQFF
TRBV28	TRBJ2-2	NA	NA	TGTGCCAGCAGTTTAAGGAGGGGTGGTATCGCGAACACCGGGGAGCTGTTTTTT	CASSLRRGGIANTGELFF
TRBV27	TRBJ1-1	NA	NA	TGTGCCAGCAGGCCGGGAAGCGCAGACGCTGAAGCTTTCTTT	CASRPGSADAEAFF
TRBV6-5	TRBJ2-1	TRBD1	once	TGTGCCAGCAATACCGGGACAGGGAGGAATGAGCAGTTCTTC	CASNTGTGRNEQFF
TRBV10-3	TRBJ1-2	NA	NA	TGTGCCATCAGTGAGTCGTCAGCTAGAGCTAACTATGGCTACACCTTC	CAISESSARANYGYTF
TRBV6-1	TRBJ1-1	NA	few	TGTGCCAGCCTTAAGGCAGGCTGGAACACTGAAGCTTTCTTT	CASLKAGWNTEAFF